Presented here are 22 T cell receptor beta chains from one specimen sequenced in a study of OX40 agonist ivuxolimab in advanced cancers. Profiling relied on immunoSEQ multiplex PCR, and the TCRdb table lists in-frame clones only, not all of them. The sample has 81,000 or so clones, more than 80% seen once. Sequencing used CD4+ or CD8+ T cells sorted from blood, obtained in a trial of the OX40 agonist ivuxolimab. All receptors derive from an adult with an advanced solid tumor such as melanoma, head and neck, liver or kidney cancer.

CDR3 coding DNA: TGTGCCAGCAGTTTATTGGCTAGCAATCAGCCCCAGCATTTT. This encodes CASSLLASNQPQHF. This chain links TRBV27 with TRBJ1-5; D is undetermined. The length of the CDR3 is 14 residues. Germline V gives CDR1 MNHEY, CDR2 SMNVEV (reference sequence). V was cut by 1 base and J by 0 bases, with 4 bases left in between.

CDR3 residues: CASTLWGLNQPQHF. For the CDR3, the DNA is TGTGCCAGTACGCTATGGGGACTCAATCAGCCCCAGCATTTT. The chain joins TRBV19 to TRBJ1-5, with D possibly matching TRBD1 (5 bases). V shed 7 bases and J shed 3 bases, with 13 bases lying between them. In germline, CDR1 is LNHDA, CDR2 SQIVND (reference sequence). CDR3 length: 14 amino acids.

The chain links TRBV29-1 to TRBJ2-4; TRBD2 might be the D (5 bases). Germline CDR1 and CDR2: SQVTM and ANQGSEA. The ends were cut back, 0 bases at V and 8 bases at J, with 14 bases in the middle. The CDR3 runs 14 residues. The CDR3, as DNA: TGCAGCGTTGAAGATCGTAGCTGGGGAGACATTCAGTACTTC. Translating gives CSVEDRSWGDIQYF.

This chain connects TRBV6-1 to TRBJ1-5; D uncertain. Germline V CDR1 and CDR2: MNHNS, SASEGT. V was cut by 7 bases and J by 7 bases, with 17 bases left in between. The CDR3 contains 14 residues. The CDR3 loop reads CASTAGRVYQPQHF. The CDR3 nucleotides read TGTGCCAGCACGGCGGGCAGAGTGTACCAGCCCCAGCATTTT.

CDR3: CASSYSGANVLTF. The CDR3 DNA is TGTGCCAGCAGTTACTCTGGGGCCAACGTCCTGACTTTC. The chain combines TRBV9 with TRBJ2-6; D call uncertain. Trimming shortened V by 5 bases and J by 0 bases, and 3 bases separated the two germline ends. The CDR3 has 13 residues. Germline-derived CDR1 and CDR2 are SGDLS and YYNGEE.

Concerning this clone itself: Other DNA sequences in this specimen translate into the identical CDR3. The rearrangement uses TRBV28 and TRBJ2-7, with a weak D call TRBD2 (5 bases). CDR3 size: 13 residues. V dropped 3 bases and J dropped 3 bases, with 9 bases sitting between them. Looked up from germline, CDR1 is MDHEN and CDR2 is SYDVKM. Here the CDR3 reads CASSFGESYEQYF. The DNA for the CDR3 is TGTGCCAGCAGTTTTGGGGAGAGCTACGAGCAGTACTTC. Full variable domain (missing parts from reference TRBV28 and TRBJ2-7): DVKVTQSSRYLVKRTGEKVFLECVQDMDHENMFWYRQDPGLGLRLIYFSYDVKMKEKGDIPEGYSVSREKKERFSLILESASTNQTSMYLCASSFGESYEQYFGPGTRLTVT.

The chain has TRBV6-5 and TRBJ1-5; D unresolved. V gave up 6 bases and J gave up 7 bases, with 10 bases separating them. This CDR3 comprises 12 residues. CDR1 is MNHEY, CDR2 SVGAGI, per germline. The CDR3 loop is CASRNAGQPQHF. The CDR3 bases are TGTGCCAGCAGAAACGCCGGGCAGCCCCAGCATTTT.

The V gene is TRBV30, the J gene TRBJ1-5, with a weak D call TRBD1 (6 bases). V gave up 2 bases and J gave up 6 bases, with 8 bases separating them. Looked up from germline, CDR1 is GTSNPN and CDR2 is SVGIG (reference sequence). This CDR3 spans 12 amino acids. The CDR3 DNA reads as TGTGCCTGGAGTCCAGGGGTTCAGCCCCAGCATTTT. It is translated as CAWSPGVQPQHF.

This rearrangement joins TRBV7-9 to TRBJ1-5; no clear D. V was cut by 1 base and J by 9 bases, with 7 bases left in between. This CDR3 is built from 12 residues. Germline V gives CDR1 SEHNR, CDR2 FQNEAQ (reference sequence). The CDR3 loop is CASSLVGLPQHF. The DNA of the CDR3 is TGTGCCAGCAGCTTAGTGGGGTTGCCCCAGCATTTT.

This rearrangement joins TRBV15 to TRBJ2-3; D remains unclear. The V end was cut by 1 base, the J end by 0 bases, with 2 bases between. CDR1 LNHNV and CDR2 YYDKDF come from the germline V gene (reference sequence). This CDR3 contains 13 residues. The CDR3 nucleotides are TGTGCCACCAGCAGAGTTAGCACAGATACGCAGTATTTT. Protein product: CATSRVSTDTQYF.

The rearrangement uses TRBV30 and TRBJ2-1; D is uncertain. Per the germline V gene, CDR1 is GTSNPN and CDR2 is SVGIG (reference sequence). V was cut by 0 bases and J by 7 bases, with 7 bases left in between. The CDR3 has 12 amino acids. The chain's CDR3 is CAWSVLLNEQFF. In nucleotides, the CDR3 is TGTGCCTGGAGTGTTCTTCTTAATGAGCAGTTCTTC. Full variable domain (outside the CDR3, taken from reference TRBV30 and TRBJ2-1): SQTIHQWPATLVQPVGSPLSLECTVEGTSNPNLYWYRQAAGRGLQLLFYSVGIGQISSEVPQNLSASRPQDRQFILSSKKLLLSDSGFYLCAWSVLLNEQFFGPGTRLTVL.

V is TRBV28 and J is TRBJ2-7, with 7 bases identical to TRBD1. This CDR3 region has 14 residues. V shed 5 bases and J 0 bases; nucleotides not matched to a gene: 4. The germline gives CDR1 MDHEN, CDR2 SYDVKM. The CDR3 loop is CASSQQGSSYEQYF. As DNA, the CDR3 is TGTGCCAGCAGTCAACAGGGGAGCTCCTACGAGCAGTACTTC. Based on the CDR3 plus reference TRBV28 and TRBJ2-7, the full variable domain is DVKVTQSSRYLVKRTGEKVFLECVQDMDHENMFWYRQDPGLGLRLIYFSYDVKMKEKGDIPEGYSVSREKKERFSLILESASTNQTSMYLCASSQQGSSYEQYFGPGTRLTVT.

V usage is TRBV10-3 and J usage is TRBJ1-2; 9 bases fit TRBD1. The germline V gene encodes CDR1 ENHRY and CDR2 SYGVKD. The V and J ends lost 7 bases and 8 bases, in that order; junction bases with no gene match: 8. CDR3 length: 13 residues. As DNA, the CDR3 is TGTGCCATCACCCAGGACAGGGGCAGAGGCTACACCTTC. Protein sequence: CAITQDRGRGYTF.

J is TRBJ1-6 and V is TRBV28; D unresolved. From germline, CDR1 is MDHEN and CDR2 SYDVKM. The CDR3 is made up of 12 amino acids. Trimming removed 5 bases from V and 8 bases from J, with 7 bases in between. The CDR3 nucleotides read TGTGCCAGCAGTCCGGAGTATTCACCCCTCCACTTT. Translated: CASSPEYSPLHF. Full variable domain (rest looked up from reference TRBV28 and TRBJ1-6): DVKVTQSSRYLVKRTGEKVFLECVQDMDHENMFWYRQDPGLGLRLIYFSYDVKMKEKGDIPEGYSVSREKKERFSLILESASTNQTSMYLCASSPEYSPLHFGNGTRLTVT.

The rearrangement links TRBV20-1 to TRBJ1-1; D call uncertain. The ends were cut back, 2 bases at V and 3 bases at J, with 4 bases in the middle. The CDR3 spans 11 residues. Germline V gene lookup returns CDR1 DFQATT and CDR2 SNEGSKA (reference sequence). CDR3: CSARLHTEAFF. CDR3 nucleotides: TGCAGTGCTAGACTCCACACTGAAGCTTTCTTT.

CDR3: CARSPADRGENQPQHF. Written as DNA, the CDR3 is TGTGCCAGAAGCCCCGCGGACAGGGGCGAAAATCAGCCCCAGCATTTT. The J gene is TRBJ1-5, the V gene TRBV5-3, with 9 bases aligning to TRBD1. TRBV5-3 is known as an ORF, though its function is uncertain. There are 16 residues in the CDR3. After removal of 4 bases from V and 4 bases from J, the junction contained 9 bases not matched to a gene.

The rearrangement joins TRBV4-1 to TRBJ2-3, with TRBD2 as a possible D gene (5 bases). V dropped 0 bases and J dropped 3 bases, with 13 bases sitting between them. This CDR3 has 16 amino acids. CDR1 MGHRA and CDR2 YSYEKL come from the germline V gene. CDR3 sequence reads: CASSQDTVLATDTQYF. CDR3 in DNA: TGCGCCAGCAGCCAAGATACCGTTCTAGCAACAGATACGCAGTATTTT.

V gene TRBV7-6 combines with J gene TRBJ2-1, with D maybe TRBD2 (6 bases). The V gene's germline CDR1 is SGHVS and CDR2 FNYEAQ. V was trimmed by 1 base and J by 4 bases, leaving 14 bases between them. The CDR3 is 16 amino acids. The DNA of the CDR3 is TGTGCCAGCAGCTTAGGTAGGGGACTGCTATACAATGAGCAGTTCTTC. It yields the protein CASSLGRGLLYNEQFF.

The genes are TRBV6-5 and TRBJ1-5; D call uncertain. Germline CDR1 is MNHEY and CDR2 is SVGAGI. CDR3 length equals 14 residues. The V end lost 2 bases, the J end lost 3 bases, and 8 bases lay between the germline ends. The CDR3 bases are TGTGCCAGCAGTTACGGCGGAAACAATCAGCCCCAGCATTTT. Amino acids: CASSYGGNNQPQHF.

The chain combines TRBV27 with TRBJ1-4; 7 nucleotides agree with TRBD1. Germline V lookup: CDR1 MNHEY, CDR2 SMNVEV (reference sequence). V trimming: 5 bases; J trimming: 4 bases; junction bases outside the gene matches: 4. This CDR3 has 14 residues. The CDR3 is CASSTTGSNEKLFF. CDR3 DNA sequence: TGTGCCAGCAGTACGACAGGGAGTAATGAAAAACTGTTTTTT.

The table lists this clone with a few counts. The chain carries TRBV7-9 and TRBJ1-5; D remains unclear. CDR3 length equals 13 residues. Germline-derived CDR1 and CDR2 are SEHNR and FQNEAQ (reference sequence). Trimming removed 3 bases from V and 3 bases from J, with 6 bases in between. The CDR3 protein is CASSLGNNQPQHF. The CDR3 DNA sequence: TGTGCCAGCAGCTTGGGGAACAATCAGCCCCAGCATTTT.

The gene calls are TRBV5-8 and TRBJ1-5; D remains ambiguous. Germline V lookup: CDR1 SGHTS, CDR2 YDEGEE. The CDR3 has 16 amino acids. V was shortened by 3 bases and J by 1 base, with 14 bases between the two germline ends. Here the CDR3 DNA reads TGTGCCAGCAGCTCGGCCGGGGAGGGAAGCAATCAGCCCCAGCATTTT. Translating gives CASSSAGEGSNQPQHF.